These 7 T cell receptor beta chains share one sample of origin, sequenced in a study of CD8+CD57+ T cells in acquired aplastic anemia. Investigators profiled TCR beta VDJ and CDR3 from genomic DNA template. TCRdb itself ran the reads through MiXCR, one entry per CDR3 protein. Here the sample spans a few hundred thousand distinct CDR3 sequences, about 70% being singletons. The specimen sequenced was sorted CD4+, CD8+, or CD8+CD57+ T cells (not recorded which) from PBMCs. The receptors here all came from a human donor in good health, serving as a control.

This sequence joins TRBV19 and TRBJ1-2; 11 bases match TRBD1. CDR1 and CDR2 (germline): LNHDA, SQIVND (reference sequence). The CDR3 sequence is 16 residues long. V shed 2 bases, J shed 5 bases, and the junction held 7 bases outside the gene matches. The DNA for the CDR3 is TGTGCCAGTAGTATATTACCGGGACAGGGGGGGTATGGCTACACCTTC. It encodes CASSILPGQGGYGYTF.

The CDR3 loop is CASSLEEADSPLHF. The CDR3, as DNA: TGTGCCAGCAGCCTAGAAGAGGCAGATTCACCCCTCCACTTT. J is TRBJ1-6 and V is TRBV12-3 or TRBV12-4; unclear D gene. Trimming cost V 6 bases and J 8 bases, with 14 bases left between them. The CDR3 has 14 amino acids.

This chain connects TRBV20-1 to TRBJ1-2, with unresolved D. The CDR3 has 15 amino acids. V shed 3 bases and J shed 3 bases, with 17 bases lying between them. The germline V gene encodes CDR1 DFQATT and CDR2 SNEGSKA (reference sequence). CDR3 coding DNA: TGCAGTGCTAGCGGGTCCCTAGCCGAGGACTATGGCTACACCTTC. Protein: CSASGSLAEDYGYTF.

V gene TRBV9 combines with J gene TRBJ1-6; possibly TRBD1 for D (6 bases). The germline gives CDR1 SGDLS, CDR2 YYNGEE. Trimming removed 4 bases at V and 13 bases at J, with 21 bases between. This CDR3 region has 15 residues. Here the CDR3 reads CASSLHGQCNYPLHF. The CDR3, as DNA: TGTGCCAGCAGCTTACACGGACAGTGCAATTACCCCCTCCACTTT.

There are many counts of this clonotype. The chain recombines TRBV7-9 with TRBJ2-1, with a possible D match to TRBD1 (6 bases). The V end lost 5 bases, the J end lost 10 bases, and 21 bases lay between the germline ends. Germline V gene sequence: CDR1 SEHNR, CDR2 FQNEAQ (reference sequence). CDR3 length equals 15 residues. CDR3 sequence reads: CASSPIESLRGEQFF. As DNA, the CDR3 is TGTGCCAGCAGCCCTATAGAGAGCCTAAGGGGGGAGCAGTTCTTC.

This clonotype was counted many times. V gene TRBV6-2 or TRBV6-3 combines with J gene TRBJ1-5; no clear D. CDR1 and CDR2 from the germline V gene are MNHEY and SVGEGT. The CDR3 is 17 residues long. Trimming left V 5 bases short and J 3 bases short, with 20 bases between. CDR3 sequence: CASSPTGWTGVNQPQHF. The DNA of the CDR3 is TGTGCCAGCAGTCCGACCGGTTGGACCGGTGTCAATCAGCCCCAGCATTTT.

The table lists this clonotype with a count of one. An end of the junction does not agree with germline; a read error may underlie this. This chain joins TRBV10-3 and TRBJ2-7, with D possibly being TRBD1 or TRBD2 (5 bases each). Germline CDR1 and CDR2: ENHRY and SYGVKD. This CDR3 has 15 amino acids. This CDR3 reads CATSEPEDTNYEQYF. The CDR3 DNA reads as TGTGCCACCAGTGAGCCGGAGGACACAAACTACGAGCAGTACTTC.